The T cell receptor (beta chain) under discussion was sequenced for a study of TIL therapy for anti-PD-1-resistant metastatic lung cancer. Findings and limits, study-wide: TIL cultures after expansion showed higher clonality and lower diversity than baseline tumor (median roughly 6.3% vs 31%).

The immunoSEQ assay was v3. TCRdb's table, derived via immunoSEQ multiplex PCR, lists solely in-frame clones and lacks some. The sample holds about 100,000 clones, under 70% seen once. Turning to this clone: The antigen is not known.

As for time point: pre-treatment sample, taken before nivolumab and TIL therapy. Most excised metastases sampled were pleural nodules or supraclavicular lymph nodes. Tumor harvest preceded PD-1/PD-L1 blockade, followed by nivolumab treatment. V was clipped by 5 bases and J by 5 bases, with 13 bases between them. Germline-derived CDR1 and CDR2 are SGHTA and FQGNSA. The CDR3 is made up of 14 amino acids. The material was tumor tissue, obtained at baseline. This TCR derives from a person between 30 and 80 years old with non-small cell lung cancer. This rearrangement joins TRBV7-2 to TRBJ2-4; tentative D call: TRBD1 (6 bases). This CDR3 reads CASSPRNRENIQYF. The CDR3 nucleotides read TGTGCCAGCAGCCCGAGAAACAGGGAAAACATTCAGTACTTC. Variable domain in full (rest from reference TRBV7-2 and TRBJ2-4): GAGVSQSPSNKVTEKGKDVELRCDPISGHTALYWYRQSLGQGLEFLIYFQGNSAPDKSGLPSDRFSAERTGGSVSTLTIQRTQQEDSAVYLCASSPRNRENIQYFGAGTRLSVL.